This paragraph reports one TCR beta chain. This clonotype was counted many times. Its antigen remains unidentified. The sample holds no much larger clone one base away, and base qualities are not on file. The data derive from a study of quantifying T cell responses using KT2 cells (dated by TCRdb to about 2017). Notes on the research overall: RNA was DNase-treated and reverse transcribed with TCR alpha and beta constant-region primers, mostly using SuperScript III. To prevent over-amplification, PCR2 was performed as a SYBR Green qPCR and halted at a predetermined fluorescence threshold. Under optimum conditions, the efficiency of the T4 ligation step was estimated to be more than 10%.

The germline V gene (reference sequence) yields SEHNR for CDR1 and FQNEAQ for CDR2. V has 8 bases trimmed and J has 1 base trimmed; junction bases matching no gene number 10. Taken from cysteine to phenylalanine, the CDR3 has 15 residues. The DNA shown is the 45-base CDR3, in frame from base 1. The paper's findings and limits, for the study overall: At very high KT2 spike-in numbers, detection of KT2 sequences reached saturation. KT2 sequences were still detected at the lowest spike-in tested, roughly one KT2 cell per 100,000 PBMC. The study did not include a side-by-side comparison of this pipeline with other TCR sequencing techniques. Over several orders of magnitude, the number of KT2 alpha and beta sequences rose linearly with the number of KT2 cells put in.

The method behind the library was UMI-ligation and nested PCR. Using T4 RNA ligase 1, a single-stranded oligonucleotide bearing the Illumina SP2 sequence plus a UMI was ligated onto the 3' end of the cDNA. PCR1 used roughly 4 cycles (98 degrees C 15 s, 69 degrees C 30 s, 72 degrees C 40 s), and the beta primer was an equimolar mix of RC1.1 and RC1.2 that covered TRBC1 and TRBC2. From PCR2 onward, TCR alpha and beta chains were processed separately, and sample indices and Illumina adaptors were added. The UMI comprised 12 random nucleotides, as two hexamers separated by a spacer, placed after an 8-base spacer. Sequencing was done on an Illumina MiSeq using v2 2x251 paired-end chemistry, usually with some twelve samples per run. To increase diversity, 5-7% PhiX DNA was added to each sequencing library. Regarding the original processing steps: The raw reads were converted into FASTQ with bcl2fastq and then demultiplexed by dual indices with Demultiplexor. V and J genes were assigned by Decombinator through tag matching, with a single base-pair mismatch permitted. Collapsinator used UMIs to correct both sequencing errors and frequency errors arising from PCR heterogeneity. CDR3Translator turned Decombinator identifiers into nucleotide sequence, translated that sequence into amino acids, and pulled out the CDR3 based on C- and N-terminal motifs. A cluster of KT2 sequences sharing one unique molecular identifier was counted as one distinct KT2 TCR. Through fastp at Q25 and MiXCR, TCRdb rebuilt clones from the public reads, retaining in-frame beta chains. Entries that share a CDR3 protein sequence are merged under the most common genes and DNA. For this entry, the V and J calls and clone size follow TCRdb and not the study's own pipeline. The sample table shows tens of thousands of distinct CDR3 sequences, and roughly 11% are seen once. The ten largest clones add up to about 9.4% of the sample.

Known numbers of KT2, a T cell clone whose TCR had been sequenced previously, were spiked into unfractionated PBMC to test the sensitivity and accuracy of the pipeline. A range of KT2-to-PBMC ratios was generated by mixing KT2 cells with a fixed number of PBMC. The chain couples TRBV7-9 to TRBJ2-5, with 7 bases aligning to TRBD1. What was sequenced was PBMCs spiked with cells of the T cell clone KT2. The receptor comes from a human donor. The CDR3 region: CASETGKGPQETQYF. The DNA is TGTGCCAGCGAGACAGGGAAAGGTCCCCAAGAGACCCAGTACTTC.